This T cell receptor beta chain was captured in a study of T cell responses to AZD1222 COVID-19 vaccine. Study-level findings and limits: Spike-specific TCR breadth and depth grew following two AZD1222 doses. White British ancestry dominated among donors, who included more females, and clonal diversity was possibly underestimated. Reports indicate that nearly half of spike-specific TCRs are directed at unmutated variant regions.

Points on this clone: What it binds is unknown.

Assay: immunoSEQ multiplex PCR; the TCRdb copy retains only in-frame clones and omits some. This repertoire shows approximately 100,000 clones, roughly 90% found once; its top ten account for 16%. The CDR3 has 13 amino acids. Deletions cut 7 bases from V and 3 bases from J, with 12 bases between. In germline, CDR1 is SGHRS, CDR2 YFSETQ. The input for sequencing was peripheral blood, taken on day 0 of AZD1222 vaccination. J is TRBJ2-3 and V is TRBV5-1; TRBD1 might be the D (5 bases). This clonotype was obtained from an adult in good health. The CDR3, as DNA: TGCGCCAGCTTTAACCCAGGGACAGATACGCAGTATTTT. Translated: CASFNPGTDTQYF. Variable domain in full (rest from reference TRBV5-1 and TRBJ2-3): KAGVTQTPRYLIKTRGQQVTLSCSPISGHRSVSWYQQTPGQGLQFLFEYFSETQRNKGNFPGRFSGRQFSNSRSEMNVSTLELGDSALYLCASFNPGTDTQYFGPGTRLTVL.